The sequence of this T cell receptor (beta chain) was determined in a study of OX40 agonist ivuxolimab in advanced cancers. The CDR3 consists of 14 residues. V lost 5 bases to trimming and J lost 4 bases, with 9 bases between them. The V gene's germline CDR1 is SGHVS and CDR2 FNYEAQ. Profiling relied on immunoSEQ multiplex PCR, and the TCRdb table lists in-frame clones only, not all of them. The sample records tens of thousands of clones, approximately 80% being singletons. The sequence was obtained from an adult with an advanced solid tumor such as melanoma, head and neck, liver or kidney cancer. The sample consisted of CD4+ or CD8+ T cells sorted from blood, taken in a trial of the OX40 agonist ivuxolimab. The chain couples TRBV7-6 to TRBJ2-6; D is unclear. CDR3 residues: CASSPQWGANVLTF. The CDR3 DNA reads as TGTGCCAGCAGCCCACAGTGGGGGGCCAACGTCCTGACTTTC.